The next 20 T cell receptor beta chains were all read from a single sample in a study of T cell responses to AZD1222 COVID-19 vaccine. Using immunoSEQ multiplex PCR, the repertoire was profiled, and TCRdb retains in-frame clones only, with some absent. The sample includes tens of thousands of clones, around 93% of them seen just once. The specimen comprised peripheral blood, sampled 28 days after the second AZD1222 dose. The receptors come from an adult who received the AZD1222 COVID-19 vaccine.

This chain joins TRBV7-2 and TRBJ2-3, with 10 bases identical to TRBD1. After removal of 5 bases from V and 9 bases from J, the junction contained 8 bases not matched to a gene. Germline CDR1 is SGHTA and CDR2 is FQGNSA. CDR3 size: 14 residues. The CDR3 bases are TGTGCCAGCAGCCGGGACAGGGGCGGAGAAACGCAGTATTTT. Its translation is CASSRDRGGETQYF.

DNA of the CDR3: TGCGCCAGCAGCTTACAGGGTGACTATAATTCACCCCTCCACTTT. Protein sequence: CASSLQGDYNSPLHF. The chain uses TRBV5-1 and TRBJ1-6, with a weak D call TRBD1 (6 bases). This CDR3 spans 15 amino acids. CDR1 SGHRS and CDR2 YFSETQ come from the germline V gene. V lost 2 bases and J 3 bases, leaving 9 bases between the germline ends.

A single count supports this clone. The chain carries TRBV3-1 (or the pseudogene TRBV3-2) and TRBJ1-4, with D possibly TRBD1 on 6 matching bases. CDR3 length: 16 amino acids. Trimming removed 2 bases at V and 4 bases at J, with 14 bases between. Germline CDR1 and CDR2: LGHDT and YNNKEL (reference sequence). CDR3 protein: CASSQLGGTLNEKLFF. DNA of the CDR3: TGTGCCAGCAGCCAACTCGGCGGGACACTTAATGAAAAACTGTTTTTT.

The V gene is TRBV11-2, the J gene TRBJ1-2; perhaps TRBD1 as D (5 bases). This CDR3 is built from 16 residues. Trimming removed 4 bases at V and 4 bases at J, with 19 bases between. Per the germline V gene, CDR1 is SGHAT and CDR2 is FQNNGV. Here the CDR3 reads CASSSNRDARLYGYTF. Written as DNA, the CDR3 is TGTGCCAGCAGCTCGAACCGGGACGCACGGCTCTATGGCTACACCTTC. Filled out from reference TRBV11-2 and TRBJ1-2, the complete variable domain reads EAGVAQSPRYKIIEKRQSVAFWCNPISGHATLYWYQQILGQGPKLLIQFQNNGVVDDSQLPKDRFSAERLKGVDSTLKIQPAKLEDSAVYLCASSSNRDARLYGYTFGSGTRLTVV.

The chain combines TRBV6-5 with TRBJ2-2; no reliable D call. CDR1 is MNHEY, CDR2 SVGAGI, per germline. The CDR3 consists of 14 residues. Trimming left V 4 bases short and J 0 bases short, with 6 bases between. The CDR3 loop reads CASSWQSNTGELFF. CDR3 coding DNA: TGTGCCAGCAGTTGGCAGTCGAACACCGGGGAGCTGTTTTTT.

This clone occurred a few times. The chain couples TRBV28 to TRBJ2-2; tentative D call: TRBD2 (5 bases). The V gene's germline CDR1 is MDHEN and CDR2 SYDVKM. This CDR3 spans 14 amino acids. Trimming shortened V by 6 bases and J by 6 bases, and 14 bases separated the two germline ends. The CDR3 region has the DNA TGTGCCAGCAGGGAGCCACCCGGGGCCGGGGAGCTGTTTTTT. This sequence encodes CASREPPGAGELFF.

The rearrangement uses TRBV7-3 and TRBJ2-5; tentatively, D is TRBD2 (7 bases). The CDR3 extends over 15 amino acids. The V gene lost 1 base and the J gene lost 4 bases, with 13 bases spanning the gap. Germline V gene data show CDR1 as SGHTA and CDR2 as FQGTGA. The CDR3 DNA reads TGTGCCAGCAGCTTAAGTTTAGGGGGGGCAGAGACCCAGTACTTC. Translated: CASSLSLGGAETQYF. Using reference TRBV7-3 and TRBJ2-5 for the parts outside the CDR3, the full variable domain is GAGVSQTPSNKVTEKGKYVELRCDPISGHTALYWYRQSLGQGPEFLIYFQGTGAADDSGLPNDRFFAVRPEGSVSTLKIQRTERGDSAVYLCASSLSLGGAETQYFGPGTRLLVL.

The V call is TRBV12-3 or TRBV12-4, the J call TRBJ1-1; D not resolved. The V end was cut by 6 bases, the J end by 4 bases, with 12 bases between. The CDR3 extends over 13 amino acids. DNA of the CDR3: TGTGCCAGCAGCCTTGACCTGGGCACTGAAGCTTTCTTT. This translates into CASSLDLGTEAFF.

The CDR3 loop reads CASSYPRASGYNEQFF. For the CDR3, the DNA is TGTGCCAGCAGTTACCCGCGGGCTAGCGGCTACAATGAGCAGTTCTTC. The chain employs TRBV6-5 and TRBJ2-1; 7 bases are a match to TRBD2. The V and J ends lost 2 bases and 3 bases, in that order; junction bases with no gene match: 7. Germline V CDR1 and CDR2: MNHEY, SVGAGI. The CDR3 consists of 16 residues.

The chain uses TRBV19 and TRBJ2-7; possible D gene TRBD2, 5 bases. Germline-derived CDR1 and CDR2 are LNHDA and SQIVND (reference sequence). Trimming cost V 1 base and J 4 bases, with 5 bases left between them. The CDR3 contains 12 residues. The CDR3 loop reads CASSIGGYEQYF. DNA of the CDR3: TGTGCCAGTAGTATAGGCGGGTACGAGCAGTACTTC.

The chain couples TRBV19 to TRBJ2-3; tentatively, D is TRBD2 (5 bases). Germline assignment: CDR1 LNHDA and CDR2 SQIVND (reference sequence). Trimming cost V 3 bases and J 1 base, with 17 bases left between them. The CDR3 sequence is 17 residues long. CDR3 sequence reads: CASSIPLGSPGTDTQYF. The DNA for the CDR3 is TGTGCCAGTAGTATCCCGCTTGGGAGTCCCGGCACAGATACGCAGTATTTT.

CDR3 region: CASSTTSGLRESEQYF. DNA for the CDR3: TGTGCCAGCAGCACCACTAGCGGCCTAAGGGAGAGCGAGCAGTACTTC. This rearrangement joins TRBV21-1 to TRBJ2-7; the table names TRBD2, a call not compared with the DNA. TRBV21-1 is termed a pseudogene. The CDR3 spans 16 residues.

CDR3 bases: TGCGCCAGCAGCTTCCCGGCGGGTACTAGCGGGAGTGGGCTAGGGAATCAAGAGACCCAGTACTTC. Its translation: CASSFPAGTSGSGLGNQETQYF. The chain is built from TRBV5-1 and TRBJ2-5; 11 bases agree with TRBD2. Unmatched junction bases numbered 23, after V lost 2 bases and J lost 2 bases. Per the germline V gene, CDR1 is SGHRS and CDR2 is YFSETQ. CDR3 length equals 22 residues.

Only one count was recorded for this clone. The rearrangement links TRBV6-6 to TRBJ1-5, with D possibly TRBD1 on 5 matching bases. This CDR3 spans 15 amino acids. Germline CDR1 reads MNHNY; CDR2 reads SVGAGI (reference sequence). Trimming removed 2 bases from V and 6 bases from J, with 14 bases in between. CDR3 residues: CASSYPGGGGQPQHF. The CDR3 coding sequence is TGTGCCAGCAGTTACCCGGGGGGGGGAGGTCAGCCCCAGCATTTT.

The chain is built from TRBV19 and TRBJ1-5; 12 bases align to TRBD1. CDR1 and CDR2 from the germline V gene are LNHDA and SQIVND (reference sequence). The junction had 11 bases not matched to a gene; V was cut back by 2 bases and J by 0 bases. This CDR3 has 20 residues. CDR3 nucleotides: TGTGCCAGTAGTATACAGGGACAGGGGGCGAAGATTAGTAGCAATCAGCCCCAGCATTTT. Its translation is CASSIQGQGAKISSNQPQHF.

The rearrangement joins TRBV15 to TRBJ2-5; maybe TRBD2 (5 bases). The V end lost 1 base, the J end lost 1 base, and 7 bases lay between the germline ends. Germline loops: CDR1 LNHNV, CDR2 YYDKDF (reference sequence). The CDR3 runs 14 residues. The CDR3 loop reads CATSRGSGQETQYF. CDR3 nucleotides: TGTGCCACCAGCAGAGGGAGCGGCCAAGAGACCCAGTACTTC. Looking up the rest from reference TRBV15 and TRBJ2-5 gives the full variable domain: DAMVIQNPRYQVTQFGKPVTLSCSQTLNHNVMYWYQQKSSQAPKLLFHYYDKDFNNEADTPDNFQSRRPNTSFCFLDIRSPGLGDTAMYLCATSRGSGQETQYFGPGTRLLVL.

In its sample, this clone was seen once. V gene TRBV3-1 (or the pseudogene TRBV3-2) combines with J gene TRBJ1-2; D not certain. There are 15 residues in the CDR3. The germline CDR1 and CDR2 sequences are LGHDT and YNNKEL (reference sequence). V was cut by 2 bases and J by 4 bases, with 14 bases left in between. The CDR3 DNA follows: TGTGCCAGCAGCCAACTCCCCGACGGAGCCTATGGCTACACCTTC. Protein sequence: CASSQLPDGAYGYTF.

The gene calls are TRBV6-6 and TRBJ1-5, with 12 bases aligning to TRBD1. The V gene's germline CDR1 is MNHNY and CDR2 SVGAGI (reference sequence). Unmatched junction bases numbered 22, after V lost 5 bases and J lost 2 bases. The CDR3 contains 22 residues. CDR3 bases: TGTGCCAGCAGTCTAAACCTTCGGATTCCGGGACAGGGGGCGGAGGGCAATCAGCCCCAGCATTTT. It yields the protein CASSLNLRIPGQGAEGNQPQHF.

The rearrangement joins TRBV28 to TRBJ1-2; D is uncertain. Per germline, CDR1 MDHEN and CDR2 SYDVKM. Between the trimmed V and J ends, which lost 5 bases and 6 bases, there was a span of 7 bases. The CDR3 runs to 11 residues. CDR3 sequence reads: CASSAVNGYTF. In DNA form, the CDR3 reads TGTGCCAGCAGTGCCGTCAATGGCTACACCTTC.

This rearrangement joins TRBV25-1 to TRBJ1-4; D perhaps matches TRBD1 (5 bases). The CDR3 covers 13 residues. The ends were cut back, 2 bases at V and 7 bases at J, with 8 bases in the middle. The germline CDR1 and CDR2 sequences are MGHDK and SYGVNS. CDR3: CASSEGGTEKLFF. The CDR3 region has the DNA TGTGCCAGCAGTGAAGGGGGTACTGAAAAACTGTTTTTT.